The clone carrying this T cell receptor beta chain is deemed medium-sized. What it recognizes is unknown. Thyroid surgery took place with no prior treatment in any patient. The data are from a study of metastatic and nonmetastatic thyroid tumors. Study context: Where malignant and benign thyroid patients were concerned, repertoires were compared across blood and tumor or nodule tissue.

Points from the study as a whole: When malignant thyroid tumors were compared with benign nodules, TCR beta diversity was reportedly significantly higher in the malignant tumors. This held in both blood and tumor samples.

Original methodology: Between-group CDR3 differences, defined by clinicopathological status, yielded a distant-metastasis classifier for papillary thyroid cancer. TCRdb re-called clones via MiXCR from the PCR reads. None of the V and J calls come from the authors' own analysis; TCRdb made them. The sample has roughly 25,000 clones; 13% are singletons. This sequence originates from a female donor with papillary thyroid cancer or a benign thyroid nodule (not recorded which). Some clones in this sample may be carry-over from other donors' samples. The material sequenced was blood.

CDR3 sequence: CASSARGGDGYTF. CDR3 nucleotides: TGTGCCAGCAGTGCCAGGGGAGGGGATGGCTACACCTTC. V gene TRBV2 combines with J gene TRBJ1-2, with D possibly TRBD1 on 6 matching bases. V lost 4 bases to trimming and J lost 6 bases, with 12 bases between them. Germline values: CDR1 SNHLY, CDR2 FYNNEI. The CDR3 runs to 13 residues.